A single sample gave rise to the 22 T cell receptor beta chains below, sequenced in a study of CD8 T cells in Susac syndrome. After extraction with the RNeasy kit, roughly 0.5 to 1 ug of the RNA was reverse transcribed using random hexamers. TCRdb processed the immunoSEQ multiplex PCR reads anew with MiXCR; each CDR3 protein has one entry. This sample has about 190,000 distinct CDR3 sequences; under 95% occur once, and the top ten carry 0.095% to 0.12%. Sample: CD4+ T cells from PBMCs. The receptors originated from a human donor in good health.

V and J are TRBV3-1 and TRBJ1-1; D might be TRBD1 (6 bases). Trimming removed 4 bases from V and 5 bases from J, with 23 bases in between. The germline CDR1 and CDR2 sequences are LGHDT and YNNKEL (reference sequence). This CDR3 has 17 amino acids. The DNA for the CDR3 is TGTGCCAGCAGCCCTCTTCTGGTTTTCGGGGGCGCAACTGAAGCTTTCTTT. This sequence encodes CASSPLLVFGGATEAFF.

The CDR3 sequence: CASSQGGRQENTEAFF. The CDR3 region has the DNA TGTGCCAGCAGCCAAGGGGGCCGACAGGAAAACACTGAAGCTTTCTTT. The chain combines TRBV3-1 with TRBJ1-1; weak D call: TRBD1 (6 bases). Per germline, CDR1 LGHDT and CDR2 YNNKEL (reference sequence). With 1 base removed from V and 2 bases from J, the gap between germline ends came to 14 bases. There are 16 residues in the CDR3.

The chain joins TRBV7-2 to TRBJ1-2; D unresolved. The CDR3 totals 17 residues. Germline CDR1 reads SGHTA; CDR2 reads FQGNSA. Trimming left V 4 bases short and J 7 bases short, with 25 bases between. As DNA, the CDR3 is TGTGCCAGCAGCTCGGGCCTAGTAGGACTAAGTTTGGTTGGCTACACCTTC. It encodes CASSSGLVGLSLVGYTF. The full variable domain, in which reference TRBV7-2 and TRBJ1-2 provide the parts outside the CDR3, is GAGVSQSPSNKVTEKGKDVELRCDPISGHTALYWYRQSLGQGLEFLIYFQGNSAPDKSGLPSDRFSAERTGGSVSTLTIQRTQQEDSAVYLCASSSGLVGLSLVGYTFGSGTRLTVV.

The rearrangement uses TRBV12-3 or TRBV12-4 and TRBJ2-4; no firm D call. Trimming shortened V by 3 bases and J by 5 bases, and 8 bases separated the two germline ends. CDR3 length: 13 residues. The CDR3 DNA is TGTGCCAGCAGTTTTGAGCGCCAAAACATTCAGTACTTC. It encodes CASSFERQNIQYF.

V and J are TRBV4-3 and TRBJ2-4; TRBD2 matches at 10 bases. Germline assignment: CDR1 LGHNA and CDR2 YSLEER. V lost 3 bases and J lost 7; bases outside the gene matches: 6. The CDR3 spans 15 residues. CDR3 nucleotide sequence: TGCGCCAGCAGCCATAGCGGGAGGAGGGGCAACATTCAGTACTTC. Translating gives CASSHSGRRGNIQYF.

The V and J genes are TRBV5-1 and TRBJ2-4, with D possibly TRBD1 on 6 matching bases. The V gene lost 3 bases and the J gene lost 7 bases, with 11 bases spanning the gap. The germline V gene encodes CDR1 SGHRS and CDR2 YFSETQ. This CDR3 comprises 13 residues. CDR3 DNA: TGCGCCAGCAGCTCCCCCACAGGGAACATTCAGTACTTC. Amino acids: CASSSPTGNIQYF.

The gene calls are TRBV7-8 and TRBJ1-2, with 7 positions matching TRBD1. CDR3 length: 14 amino acids. The junction had 10 bases not matched to a gene; V was cut back by 5 bases and J by 7 bases. CDR1 is SGHVS and CDR2 is FQNEAQ in the germline V gene. The CDR3 sequence is CASSHAQGVLGYTF. For the CDR3, the DNA is TGTGCCAGCAGCCATGCTCAGGGGGTTCTTGGCTACACCTTC.

The rearrangement uses TRBV10-3 and TRBJ1-5; TRBD1 matches 7 bases. V dropped 2 bases and J dropped 6; count of bases not matched to a gene: 4. The CDR3 contains 14 residues. Germline V CDR1 and CDR2: ENHRY, SYGVKD. The CDR3: CAISEGQASQPQHF. CDR3 nucleotide sequence: TGTGCCATCAGTGAGGGACAGGCAAGTCAGCCCCAGCATTTT.

The J gene is TRBJ1-5, the V gene TRBV12-3 or TRBV12-4, with unresolved D. This CDR3 is built from 14 residues. Trimming pared 10 bases from V and 5 bases from J, leaving 18 bases between. The chain's CDR3 is CATSSQGSYQPQHF. The CDR3 region has the DNA TGTGCCACCAGCAGTCAAGGGTCTTATCAGCCCCAGCATTTT.

This rearrangement joins TRBV3-1 to TRBJ2-5, with D possibly TRBD2 on 7 matching bases. Germline V gene sequence: CDR1 LGHDT, CDR2 YNNKEL (reference sequence). The CDR3 is made up of 18 amino acids. Trimming pared 5 bases from V and 3 bases from J, leaving 25 bases between. For the CDR3, the DNA is TGTGCCAGCAGCGCAAGAGGCGGTTGGGGGGGCGATGAAGAGACCCAGTACTTC. Translation gives CASSARGGWGGDEETQYF.

V usage is TRBV20-1 and J usage is TRBJ1-5, with 7 positions matching TRBD1. This CDR3 is built from 19 residues. From germline, CDR1 is DFQATT and CDR2 SNEGSKA (reference sequence). Germline trimming cut 2 bases from V and 6 bases from J; bases unmatched to any gene: 22. Here the CDR3 DNA reads TGCAGTGCTAGAACGGTCCCGGGACAGATACCGTCTCGGGGTCAGCCCCAGCATTTT. This translates into CSARTVPGQIPSRGQPQHF.

The V call is TRBV14, the J call TRBJ2-5; 9 nucleotides agree with TRBD2. Germline CDR1 SGHDN, CDR2 FVKESK. J lost 1 base, V lost 0 bases, and 3 bases had no gene match. This CDR3 comprises 16 residues. The CDR3 DNA reads TGTGCCAGCAGCCAAGATTTGCGGGGGGGCCAAGAGACCCAGTACTTC. Translating it yields CASSQDLRGGQETQYF.

This chain uses TRBV4-2 with TRBJ2-2; D may be TRBD1 (5 bases). The V gene's germline CDR1 is LGHNA and CDR2 YNFKEQ. The germline V and J ends were trimmed by 0 bases and 5 bases, with 13 bases remaining between them. The CDR3 extends over 16 amino acids. The CDR3 DNA follows: TGTGCCAGCAGCCAAGATCAGGGCCGACAGACCGGGGAGCTGTTTTTT. This gives the protein CASSQDQGRQTGELFF.

The V call is TRBV19, the J call TRBJ1-5; no reliable D call. Trimming took off 5 bases at V and 0 bases at J, with 8 bases between the two ends. The CDR3 totals 14 residues. Germline V gene lookup returns CDR1 LNHDA and CDR2 SQIVND (reference sequence). CDR3: CASSSTDSNQPQHF. DNA for the CDR3: TGTGCCAGTAGTTCGACGGATAGCAATCAGCCCCAGCATTTT.

The chain combines TRBV12-3 or TRBV12-4 with TRBJ1-3; no reliable D call. CDR3 size: 17 residues. V was clipped by 8 bases and J by 0 bases, with 20 bases between them. CDR3 sequence reads: CASEHDVHSSSGNTIYF. CDR3 nucleotide sequence: TGTGCCAGCGAACACGACGTACACTCGAGCTCTGGAAACACCATATATTTT.

The gene calls are TRBV28 and TRBJ1-6; no clear D gene. V lost 6 bases and J lost 9, with 15 bases in between. The germline gives CDR1 MDHEN, CDR2 SYDVKM. The CDR3 length is 14 residues. The CDR3 spells CASSPRPGGSPLHF. CDR3 in DNA: TGTGCCAGCAGCCCCCGCCCGGGAGGTTCACCCCTCCACTTT.

This clonotype was seen just once. This chain uses TRBV20-1 with TRBJ2-1; 13 positions agree with TRBD2. Per germline, CDR1 DFQATT and CDR2 SNEGSKA (reference sequence). V gave up 6 bases and J gave up 8 bases; unmatched junction bases: 7. The CDR3 runs to 14 residues. CDR3 sequence: CSAQLAGGPDEQFF. The CDR3 DNA is TGCAGTGCCCAACTAGCGGGGGGGCCGGATGAGCAGTTCTTC.

J is TRBJ2-5 and V is TRBV4-1, with D tentatively TRBD1 (6 bases). V was pared by 6 bases and J by 2 bases, with 13 bases between. There are 14 residues in the CDR3. Per germline, CDR1 MGHRA and CDR2 YSYEKL. The chain's CDR3 is CASRVEDRQETQYF. The CDR3 DNA is TGCGCCAGCAGGGTAGAGGACAGACAAGAGACCCAGTACTTC.

Only one count was recorded for this clonotype. The chain couples TRBV5-4 to TRBJ1-6; D unresolved. CDR3 size: 18 residues. The germline V gene encodes CDR1 SGHNT and CDR2 YYREEE (reference sequence). V gave up 0 bases and J gave up 5 bases, with 18 bases separating them. The CDR3 reads CASSLDPGRFTDNSPLHF. The CDR3 DNA reads TGTGCCAGCAGCTTGGATCCGGGGAGGTTTACGGATAATTCACCCCTCCACTTT. The full variable domain, its missing parts supplied by reference TRBV5-4 and TRBJ1-6, is ETGVTQSPTHLIKTRGQQVTLRCSSQSGHNTVSWYQQALGQGPQFIFQYYREEENGRGNFPPRFSGLQFPNYSSELNVNALELDDSALYLCASSLDPGRFTDNSPLHFGNGTRLTVT.

This clonotype showed up just once. The V call is TRBV9, the J call TRBJ2-2; D remains ambiguous. There are 13 residues in the CDR3. From germline, CDR1 is SGDLS and CDR2 YYNGEE. The V end was cut by 2 bases, the J end by 2 bases, with 4 bases between. The CDR3: CASSVINTGELFF. The CDR3 DNA reads TGTGCCAGCAGCGTCATAAACACCGGGGAGCTGTTTTTT.

The chain uses TRBV18 and TRBJ2-1; no reliable D call. Germline CDR1 KGHSH, CDR2 LQKENI. V was clipped by 1 base and J by 2 bases, with 12 bases between them. CDR3 length equals 16 residues. CDR3: CASSPLKFFTYNEQFF. The CDR3 DNA sequence: TGTGCCAGCTCACCACTGAAGTTCTTCACCTACAATGAGCAGTTCTTC.

This chain uses TRBV5-6 with TRBJ2-7; D may be TRBD1 or TRBD2 (6 bases each). CDR1 SGHDT and CDR2 YYEEEE come from the germline V gene. Trimming cost V 4 bases and J 6 bases, with 17 bases left between them. This CDR3 comprises 14 residues. CDR3 protein: CASSPRGPSAEQYV. The CDR3 bases are TGTGCCAGCAGCCCCCGGGGGCCTAGTGCCGAGCAGTACGTC.